This T cell receptor (beta chain) came from a study of cytomegalovirus exposure and HLA in healthy donors. Study-wide results and limits: The classifier reportedly diagnosed cytomegalovirus status with high specificity and sensitivity.

CDR1 is SNHLY and CDR2 is FYNNEI in the germline V gene. CDR3 length equals 13 residues. Deletions cut 4 bases from V and 2 bases from J, with 7 bases between. The PCR was carried out with 60 Vbeta primers and 13 Jbeta primers. Per the original data handling: An analysis that came later counted some 81 million unique TCR beta chains, approximately 12 million shared. TCRdb's table, derived via immunoSEQ multiplex PCR, lists solely in-frame clones and lacks some. From that table come the V and J calls and clone size; the DNA was used to work out D and trimming. This sample carries 75,000 to 95,000 clones, under 80% of them seen once, and the ten largest clones take around 15%. The CMV serostatus of this donor was not recorded. This clone appeared a few times. No antigen is known for it.

V gene TRBV2 combines with J gene TRBJ2-3; unclear D gene. This receptor was taken from a human donor in good health. Sequencing was performed on PBMCs. The CDR3 is CASSAPFTDTQYF. CDR3 nucleotides: TGTGCCAGCAGTGCCCCCTTCACAGATACGCAGTATTTT.